The entry below describes one TCR beta chain. Original methodology: By means of reference gene primer amplification, nucleated cell counts were estimated. Only in-frame clones appear in the TCRdb table, and some are missing; sequencing was by immunoSEQ multiplex PCR. That table furnishes V, J and clone size, whereas the DNA furnished D and trimming. The table has about 300,000 clones, just under 90% seen once. This specimen belongs to a study of blood T cell repertoires in COVID-19. The germline gives CDR1 SGHTA, CDR2 FQGNSA. J gave up 5 bases and V 5 bases, and 12 bases lay outside the gene matches. The CDR3 extends over 17 amino acids. All exposed participants met a person with COVID-19 within 2 weeks before entering the study.

Source material: PBMCs or T cells enriched from blood (not recorded which). J is TRBJ1-4 and V is TRBV7-2, with 9 bases aligning to TRBD1. The sequence derives from a woman in her fifties or sixties who had been exposed to COVID-19. This CDR3 reads CASSPPTGGSLNEKLFF. DNA for the CDR3: TGTGCCAGCAGCCCCCCTACAGGGGGCTCGTTGAATGAAAAACTGTTTTTT.